The clone carrying this TCR beta chain was seen more than once but under ten times. Its target is unknown. The data were taken from a study of response to subunit inactivated influenza vaccine. Study conclusions and caveats: Authors suggested few new T cells are recruited by each seasonal influenza vaccination.

The CDR3 consists of 14 residues. V lost 5 bases and J lost 0, with 11 bases in between. From germline, CDR1 is ENHRY and CDR2 SYGVKD. TCRdb called the RT-PCR reads again in MiXCR, with one record for every CDR3 protein. The table records 530,000 or so distinct CDR3 sequences, 14% of them present only once. The chain is built from TRBV10-3 and TRBJ2-7; D is ambiguous. The material was PBMCs from blood, obtained roughly 13 days after vaccination. The receptor's source is a man aged 45 to 65 who received an inactivated influenza vaccine. The DNA of the CDR3 is TGTGCCATCAGTAATGACTGGAGCTCCTACGAGCAGTACTTC. Translation gives CAISNDWSSYEQYF.